This T cell receptor beta chain is drawn from a study of blood T cell repertoires in COVID-19 (dated by TCRdb to 2018 to 2020). Regarding the research as a whole: Samples from collaborators originated in the United States, Italy and Spain and spanned both the acute and convalescent phases of COVID-19. The material from the prospective study consisted of cDNA or gDNA derived from T cells, B-cell-depleted T cells, or PBMCs. The dataset comprised deeply sampled blood TCRbeta repertoires from subjects exposed to, actively infected with, or recovered from COVID-19. A freely available public database, intended as a resource for researchers studying the immune response to SARS-CoV-2, is where the repertoires were released. Samples came from the ongoing ImmuneRACE study (first 160 participants) plus 1,254 subjects from 6 global collaborators. Nearly every sample came with metadata listing a de-identified subject ID, COVID-19 status, age in years and sex. Where available, HLA class I and class II types were obtained from metadata supplied by the sample provider rather than from assay-based typing.

TCRbeta CDR3 regions were amplified from genomic DNA using the immunoSEQ Assay, a bias-controlled multiplex PCR. Per the original workflow: Within the assay, amplification of reference gene primers was used to estimate how many nucleated cells each sample contained. To quantify the absolute abundance of each unique TCRbeta CDR3 rearrangement, sequence reads were collapsed and filtered. For each sample, productive Simpson clonality was calculated as the square root of Simpson's diversity index over productive rearrangements. Drawn from immuneACCESS, this table holds only the in-frame rearrangements with V and J called that TCRdb kept. Clones are partly lost; checked studies trace under half to an unresolved V gene and leave the rest unexplained. That table is the source of V, J and clone size, and D and trimming were worked out from the DNA. For this sample the table gives under 150,000 clones, of which about four fifths were detected only once. Approximately 18% of the sample lies in the top ten.

This clone was seen a handful of times. Its antigen is not yet known. No base quality information exists; no much larger clone differs at one position. On the study overall, not on this receptor specifically: Clinical and demographic metadata were provided uncurated, with the amount varying by source and participant.

Whole blood was collected in K2EDTA tubes by collaborating institutions according to the institutions' own protocols. Collaborator samples were shipped for TCRbeta analysis as frozen whole blood, isolated PBMCs, or DNA extracted from either sample type. The sequence was obtained from a woman aged 80 or older with acute or convalescent COVID-19. The sequencing sample was made of peripheral blood.

The sequenced DNA is TGCGCCAGCAGCCAAGATTGGGACAGGGGCTTAGGTGGGGCCAACGTCCTGACTTTC. Its protein is CASSQDWDRGLGGANVLTF. Recombination connected TRBV4-1 to TRBJ2-6; 10 of the junction bases match TRBD1. Including cysteine and phenylalanine, the CDR3 has 19 amino acids. The read is trimmed to its CDR3 DNA, 57 bases read in frame from base 1. For CDR1 and CDR2, the germline V gene lists MGHRA and YSYEKL. Trimming leaves V shorter by 0 bases and J shorter by 3 bases, with the junction holding 8 bases beyond the gene matches.